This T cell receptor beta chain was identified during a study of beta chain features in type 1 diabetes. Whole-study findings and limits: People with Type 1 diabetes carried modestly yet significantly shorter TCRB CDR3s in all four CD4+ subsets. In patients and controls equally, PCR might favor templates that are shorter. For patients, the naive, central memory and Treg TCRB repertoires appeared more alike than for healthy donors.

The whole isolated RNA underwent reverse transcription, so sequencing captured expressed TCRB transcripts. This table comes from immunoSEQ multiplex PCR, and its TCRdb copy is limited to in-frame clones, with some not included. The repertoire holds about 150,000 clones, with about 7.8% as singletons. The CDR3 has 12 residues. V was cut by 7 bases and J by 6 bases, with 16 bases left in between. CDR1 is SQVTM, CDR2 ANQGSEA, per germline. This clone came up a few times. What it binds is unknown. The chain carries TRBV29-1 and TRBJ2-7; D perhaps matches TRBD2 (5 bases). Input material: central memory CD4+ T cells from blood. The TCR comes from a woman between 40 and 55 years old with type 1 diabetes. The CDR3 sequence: CSGRSQRLEQYF. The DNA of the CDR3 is TGCAGCGGGAGGTCCCAGCGGCTCGAGCAGTACTTC.